This section outlines one TCR beta chain sequence together with its context. Sequenced by immunoSEQ multiplex PCR; TCRdb stores in-frame clones only, minus some. Among approximately 72,000 clones listed, roughly 85% were seen once. This record comes from a study of blood T cell repertoires in COVID-19. Whole-study context: Acute-phase and convalescent COVID-19 samples originated in the United States, Italy and Spain.

This CDR3 has 14 amino acids. Trimming took 6 bases from V and 4 from J; bases not matched to a gene: 8. CDR1 and CDR2 (germline): SQVTM, ANQGSEA. This TCR derives from a man in his forties or fifties with acute or convalescent COVID-19. Material for sequencing was peripheral blood. The V gene is TRBV29-1, the J gene TRBJ2-1; 8 nucleotides match TRBD2. In DNA form, the CDR3 reads TGCAGCGTCCCGCGGGGGGCCCATTACAATGAGCAGTTCTTC. Translated, it gives CSVPRGAHYNEQFF.